These 5 T cell receptor beta chains were sequenced from one sample in a study of cytomegalovirus exposure and HLA in healthy donors listed by TCRdb under 2017. Library construction relied on the immunoSEQ multiplex PCR assay. For the multiplex PCR, a mixture combining 60 forward primers for TCR Vbeta segments and 13 reverse primers for TCR Jbeta segments was used. The clones in this table, taken by TCRdb from immuneACCESS, are in-frame only. Not every clone is retained; where verified, under half of the shortfall comes from an unresolved V gene, and the cause of the rest is unknown. The sample table contains around 190,000 clones; only one count was recorded for about 80% of them. Roughly an eighth of the sample lies in the top ten. Sequenced sample: PBMCs. These receptor sequences come from a woman in her twenties or thirties in good health and CMV-seropositive.

This clone showed up just once. The chain recombines TRBV5-4 with TRBJ1-2, with 10 nucleotides matching TRBD1. The V and J ends lost 4 bases and 4 bases, in that order; junction bases with no gene match: 10. CDR1 is SGHNT, CDR2 YYREEE, per germline (reference sequence). The CDR3 is made up of 16 amino acids. The CDR3 here is CASSREQTGGGYGYTF. The CDR3, as DNA: TGTGCCAGCAGCCGAGAACAGACAGGGGGCGGCTATGGCTACACCTTC. Supplemented by reference TRBV5-4 and TRBJ1-2, the full variable domain reads ETGVTQSPTHLIKTRGQQVTLRCSSQSGHNTVSWYQQALGQGPQFIFQYYREEENGRGNFPPRFSGLQFPNYSSELNVNALELDDSALYLCASSREQTGGGYGYTFGSGTRLTVV.

The chain links TRBV4-3 to TRBJ2-3; the match to TRBD2 covers 14 bases. With 8 bases clipped from V and 4 bases from J, the junction kept 8 bases outside the gene matches. Germline V CDR1 and CDR2: LGHNA, YSLEER. The CDR3 extends over 16 amino acids. The CDR3: CASSGLAGGFSDTQYF. CDR3 DNA sequence: TGCGCCAGCTCTGGACTAGCGGGAGGCTTCTCAGATACGCAGTATTTT.

This clone was counted only a few times. V and J are TRBV7-3 and TRBJ2-3; possible D gene TRBD2, 6 bases. The CDR3 spans 16 residues. The germline V gene encodes CDR1 SGHTA and CDR2 FQGTGA. Between the trimmed V and J ends, which lost 5 bases and 2 bases, there was a span of 17 bases. CDR3 DNA: TGTGCCAGCAGCCCCAGAGGGACTCGTTTCACAGATACGCAGTATTTT. It codes for CASSPRGTRFTDTQYF. The full variable domain, in which reference TRBV7-3 and TRBJ2-3 provide the parts outside the CDR3, is GAGVSQTPSNKVTEKGKYVELRCDPISGHTALYWYRQSLGQGPEFLIYFQGTGAADDSGLPNDRFFAVRPEGSVSTLKIQRTERGDSAVYLCASSPRGTRFTDTQYFGPGTRLTVL.

The chain employs TRBV10-3 and TRBJ2-3; TRBD1 matches 8 bases. The CDR3 runs to 13 residues. CDR1 ENHRY and CDR2 SYGVKD come from the germline V gene. Unmatched junction bases numbered 5, after V lost 11 bases and J lost 1 base. DNA for the CDR3: TGTGCCGGACAGGGTAGTGGCACAGATACGCAGTATTTT. It codes for CAGQGSGTDTQYF.

The genes are TRBV30 and TRBJ1-1; weak D call: TRBD1 (5 bases). Germline loops: CDR1 GTSNPN, CDR2 SVGIG (reference sequence). Between the trimmed V and J ends, which lost 3 bases and 6 bases, there was a span of 8 bases. The CDR3 has 11 residues. CDR3 in amino acids: CAWRDTAEAFF. The CDR3 DNA is TGTGCCTGGAGGGACACCGCTGAAGCTTTCTTT.